The 23 T cell receptor beta chains below come from one sample, sequenced in a study of T cells in Graves' hyperthyroidism and ophthalmopathy. TCR beta CDR3 region amplification was performed from RNA transcripts. Initially, a first-round RT-PCR of the TCR CDR3 employed the HTBI primer set. TCRdb processed the multiplex PCR reads anew with MiXCR; each CDR3 protein has one entry. This sample carries fewer than 900,000 distinct CDR3 sequences, roughly 17% of them seen once, and the ten largest clones take roughly 8%. The sequenced sample consisted of blood. The source of these receptors is a man aged 18 to 29 with Graves' hyperthyroidism.

The CDR3 sequence is CASSPTGAGTEAFF. The CDR3 nucleotides are TGTGCCAGCAGTCCGACAGGGGCGGGCACTGAAGCTTTCTTT. The V and J genes are TRBV6-1 and TRBJ1-1; TRBD1 aligns across 8 bases. CDR1 and CDR2 from the germline V gene are MNHNS and SASEGT. The length of the CDR3 is 14 residues. V shed 5 bases and J 4 bases; nucleotides not matched to a gene: 6.

This rearrangement joins TRBV19 to TRBJ2-1; 7 bases are shared with TRBD1. Germline CDR1 reads LNHDA; CDR2 reads SQIVND (reference sequence). The CDR3 covers 16 residues. The trim removed 3 bases at V and 6 bases at J, leaving 11 bases unmatched. The CDR3 sequence is CASSILTGIHLNEQFF. CDR3 in DNA: TGTGCCAGTAGTATCCTGACAGGGATCCATCTCAATGAGCAGTTCTTC.

This clonotype was detected a few times. The chain is built from TRBV20-1 and TRBJ1-4, with 9 bases matching TRBD1. The trim removed 5 bases at V and 8 bases at J, leaving 6 bases unmatched. This CDR3 is 13 amino acids long. The germline CDR1 and CDR2 sequences are DFQATT and SNEGSKA (reference sequence). CDR3 in amino acids: CSASQGAGEKLFF. The CDR3 bases are TGCAGTGCTTCACAGGGGGCAGGGGAAAAACTGTTTTTT.

This chain uses TRBV5-1 with TRBJ2-2; D perhaps matches TRBD2 (5 bases). The CDR3 loop spans 16 amino acids. The germline V gene has CDR1 SGHRS and CDR2 YFSETQ. The V end was cut by 2 bases, the J end by 0 bases, with 11 bases between. The CDR3 loop is CASSLKGSANTGELFF. As DNA, the CDR3 is TGCGCCAGCAGCTTAAAAGGTAGCGCGAACACCGGGGAGCTGTTTTTT.

This clonotype has at least ten counts. This rearrangement joins TRBV12-3 or TRBV12-4 to TRBJ1-5, with TRBD1 as a possible D gene (5 bases). The CDR3 covers 13 residues. The germline V and J ends were trimmed by 5 bases and 3 bases, with 8 bases remaining between them. In DNA, the CDR3 is TGTGCCAGCAGTAGACAGATCAATCAGCCCCAGCATTTT. Amino acids: CASSRQINQPQHF.

This clonotype was observed at least ten times. The chain is built from TRBV11-3 and TRBJ2-7; D gene uncertain. The CDR3 totals 15 residues. V lost 3 bases and J 2 bases, leaving 14 bases between the germline ends. From germline, CDR1 is SGHNT and CDR2 YENEEA. The CDR3 loop is CASSLGDVATYEQYF. The DNA of the CDR3 is TGTGCCAGCAGCTTGGGCGACGTAGCAACCTACGAGCAGTACTTC. Combining the CDR3 with reference TRBV11-3 and TRBJ2-7 gives the whole variable domain EAGVVQSPRYKIIEKKQPVAFWCNPISGHNTLYWYLQNLGQGPELLIRYENEEAVDDSQLPKDRFSAERLKGVDSTLKIQPAELGDSAVYLCASSLGDVATYEQYFGPGTRLTVT.

This clonotype was detected only a few times. This rearrangement joins TRBV7-6 to TRBJ1-2; TRBD1 aligns across 9 bases. Trimming removed 5 bases from V and 9 bases from J; junction bases left unmatched: 13. The length of the CDR3 is 15 residues. Germline values: CDR1 SGHVS, CDR2 FNYEAQ. CDR3 loop: CASSVQPGQGRSYTF. CDR3 DNA sequence: TGTGCCAGCAGCGTCCAGCCGGGACAGGGTAGGAGCTACACCTTC.

The sample holds a few counts of this clonotype. The chain combines TRBV6-2 or TRBV6-3 with TRBJ2-7, with 7 bases aligning to TRBD1. Unmatched junction bases numbered 12, after V lost 7 bases and J lost 0 bases. This CDR3 spans 16 amino acids. The V gene's germline CDR1 is MNHEY and CDR2 SVGEGT. The chain's CDR3 is CASTSYPGTVSYEQYF. CDR3 nucleotide sequence: TGTGCCAGCACCTCGTATCCCGGGACAGTCTCCTACGAGCAGTACTTC.

The CDR3 loop is CASSYPLGTEAFF. CDR3 sequence (DNA): TGTGCCAGCAGTTACCCACTAGGCACTGAAGCTTTCTTT. This rearrangement joins TRBV6-2 or TRBV6-3 to TRBJ1-1; D is unresolved. V lost 2 bases and J lost 4, with 8 bases in between. The CDR3 extends over 13 amino acids. CDR1 MNHEY and CDR2 SVGEGT come from the germline V gene.

This rearrangement joins TRBV20-1 to TRBJ1-5; a weak D match, TRBD1 (6 bases). Germline loops: CDR1 DFQATT, CDR2 SNEGSKA (reference sequence). The CDR3 consists of 14 residues. Trimming stripped 2 bases from V and 4 bases from J, with 12 bases between. The CDR3 DNA is TGCAGTGCTAGACCGGGACACCTAAATCAGCCCCAGCATTTT. It codes for CSARPGHLNQPQHF.

This clonotype has a count of ten or more. This sequence joins TRBV20-1 and TRBJ2-3; 7 bases align to TRBD2. CDR1 is DFQATT and CDR2 is SNEGSKA in the germline V gene (reference sequence). V dropped 3 bases and J dropped 5; count of bases not matched to a gene: 11. This CDR3 is 15 amino acids long. In nucleotides, the CDR3 is TGCAGTGCTAGTTTGGCTAGCGGAGGTGGAGATACGCAGTATTTT. Its protein is CSASLASGGGDTQYF.

This clonotype was detected only a few times. The chain joins TRBV3-1 to TRBJ1-1; 9 bases fit TRBD1. The germline CDR1 and CDR2 sequences are LGHDT and YNNKEL (reference sequence). V shed 2 bases, J shed 2 bases, and the junction held 6 bases outside the gene matches. The CDR3 covers 16 residues. CDR3 loop: CASSQPPGQGNTEAFF. The CDR3 nucleotides are TGTGCCAGCAGCCAACCACCGGGACAGGGTAACACTGAAGCTTTCTTT.

This chain joins TRBV27 and TRBJ1-2; the D is unclear. Germline CDR1 MNHEY, CDR2 SMNVEV (reference sequence). Trimming stripped 2 bases from V and 4 bases from J, with 8 bases between. The CDR3 spans 13 residues. CDR3 loop: CASSLRRSYGYTF. The CDR3 DNA sequence: TGTGCCAGCAGTTTAAGACGGTCCTATGGCTACACCTTC.

This clonotype has more than one count but fewer than ten. This chain connects TRBV6-1 to TRBJ2-3, with TRBD2 identical over 7 bases. This CDR3 has 13 residues. V lost 1 base to trimming and J lost 7 bases; unmatched junction nucleotides: 2. CDR1 MNHNS and CDR2 SASEGT come from the germline V gene. The CDR3 DNA reads as TGTGCCAGCAGTGAAGAGGGAGGGAATACGCAGTATTTT. Translated: CASSEEGGNTQYF.

The chain recombines TRBV9 with TRBJ2-5; 10 nucleotides agree with TRBD2. This CDR3 region has 16 residues. Germline loops: CDR1 SGDLS, CDR2 YYNGEE. Trimming took 1 base from V and 5 from J; bases not matched to a gene: 8. This CDR3 is CASSVSSGRADETQYF. The CDR3 DNA is TGTGCCAGCAGCGTAAGCAGCGGGAGGGCTGATGAGACCCAGTACTTC. The variable domain in full, completed from reference TRBV9 and TRBJ2-5, reads DSGVTQTPKHLITATGQRVTLRCSPRSGDLSVYWYQQSLDQGLQFLIQYYNGEERAKGNILERFSAQQFPDLHSELNLSSLELGDSALYFCASSVSSGRADETQYFGPGTRLLVL.

This clonotype was found a few times. The chain uses TRBV7-2 and TRBJ2-1; 10 bases agree with TRBD2. The trim removed 4 bases at V and 12 bases at J, leaving 6 bases unmatched. The CDR3 contains 13 residues. Germline V CDR1 and CDR2: SGHTA, FQGNSA. The CDR3 region has the DNA TGTGCCAGCAGCTCCCAACCTAGCGGGAGGCAGTTCTTC. Its translation is CASSSQPSGRQFF. The full variable domain, with the rest looked up from reference TRBV7-2 and TRBJ2-1, is GAGVSQSPSNKVTEKGKDVELRCDPISGHTALYWYRQSLGQGLEFLIYFQGNSAPDKSGLPSDRFSAERTGGSVSTLTIQRTQQEDSAVYLCASSSQPSGRQFFGPGTRLTVL.

The sample holds a few counts of this clonotype. The chain carries TRBV7-9 and TRBJ1-1; D might be TRBD1 (5 bases). Germline loops: CDR1 SEHNR, CDR2 FQNEAQ (reference sequence). The CDR3 has 15 amino acids. Trimming took off 7 bases at V and 0 bases at J, with 15 bases between the two ends. CDR3 loop: CASTSGALLNTEAFF. CDR3 in DNA: TGTGCCAGCACCTCCGGGGCCCTACTGAACACTGAAGCTTTCTTT. The full variable domain, with the rest looked up from reference TRBV7-9 and TRBJ1-1, is DTGVSQNPRHKITKRGQNVTFRCDPISEHNRLYWYRQTLGQGPEFLTYFQNEAQLEKSRLLSDRFSAERPKGSFSTLEIQRTEQGDSAMYLCASTSGALLNTEAFFGQGTRLTVV.

This clonotype was seen repeatedly, ten times or more. The genes are TRBV28 and TRBJ2-5, with D tentatively TRBD2 (6 bases). The CDR3 is made up of 13 amino acids. The germline V gene encodes CDR1 MDHEN and CDR2 SYDVKM. V lost 6 bases and J lost 5, with 13 bases in between. The DNA for the CDR3 is TGTGCCAGCAGACAGACTAGGCGGGAGACCCAGTACTTC. As protein: CASRQTRRETQYF.

The rearrangement joins TRBV12-3 or TRBV12-4 to TRBJ2-5; 10 positions match TRBD1. The length of the CDR3 is 16 residues. Trimming at V came to 6 bases and at J to 2 bases, leaving 9 bases not matched to a gene. The CDR3, as DNA: TGTGCCAGCAGCCGACTGAGGACAGGGGGGCAAGAGACCCAGTACTTC. Residues: CASSRLRTGGQETQYF.

Only a few counts were recorded for this clonotype. The V gene is TRBV2, the J gene TRBJ1-5, with D perhaps matching TRBD1 (6 bases). The CDR3 sequence is 11 residues long. CDR1 is SNHLY and CDR2 is FYNNEI in the germline V gene. Trimming left V 7 bases short and J 11 bases short, with 12 bases between. The DNA of the CDR3 is TGTGCCAGCATCAGCCAGGGGTCCCAGCATTTT. Its protein is CASISQGSQHF.

The chain recombines TRBV11-2 with TRBJ2-1; 13 bases agree with TRBD2. CDR1 is SGHAT, CDR2 FQNNGV, per germline. The junction had 9 bases not matched to a gene; V was cut back by 2 bases and J by 8 bases. The CDR3 covers 17 residues. CDR3 in DNA: TGTGCCAGCAGCTTATCTCGGACTAGCGGGAGTAATGATGAGCAGTTCTTC. Its translation is CASSLSRTSGSNDEQFF.

The rearrangement links TRBV6-2 or TRBV6-3 to TRBJ2-4; D gene unclear. Between the trimmed V and J ends, which lost 6 bases and 0 bases, there was a span of 15 bases. The CDR3 has 16 amino acids. Germline values: CDR1 MNHEY, CDR2 SVGEGT. Here the CDR3 DNA reads TGTGCCAGCAGCAATTCGGCATTTCTAGCCAAAAACATTCAGTACTTC. It yields the protein CASSNSAFLAKNIQYF.

Written as DNA, the CDR3 is TGTGCCAGCAGTCCCCTCCCGGGACAGGGGGCAGCCCTCCACTTT. It is translated as CASSPLPGQGAALHF. V and J are TRBV28 and TRBJ1-6; 12 nucleotides line up with TRBD1. Germline CDR1 reads MDHEN; CDR2 reads SYDVKM. The trim removed 5 bases at V and 14 bases at J, leaving 10 bases unmatched. This CDR3 comprises 15 residues.